This record covers a single T cell receptor (beta chain). Its specificity is unknown. The V segment lost 4 bases and the J segment 8 bases; nucleotides outside the gene matches: 4. Germline V gene data show CDR1 as SEHNR and CDR2 as FQNEAQ (reference sequence). This CDR3 comprises 12 residues. The data are from a study of STAT5B mutations in CD4+ large granular lymphocyte leukemia. Overall study: Among healthy donors, a particular HLA allele went with more CDR3 'QG' motifs. Study-wide findings and caveats: Main leukemic clonotypes were patient-specific, but roughly 26% appeared at low frequency elsewhere. TRBV06-family usage was enriched in top patient clones (8/27) versus controls (2/35).

This was a survey-level run. Sequencing was performed with immunoSEQ multiplex PCR; in TCRdb, only in-frame clones are kept and a portion is missing. Of 37,000 or so clones detected, 87% appear once; the ten largest clones hold 3.4%. The rearrangement links TRBV7-9 to TRBJ1-2, with 7 bases lining up with TRBD1. This receptor was obtained from a human donor in good health. The sequenced sample consisted of CD4+ T cells from blood buffy coats. CDR3 protein: CASSYDREGYTF. The CDR3 nucleotides are TGTGCCAGCAGCTATGACAGGGAAGGCTACACCTTC.